This entry describes one T cell receptor (beta chain). The sample originates from a study of blood T cell repertoires in COVID-19. Some clones are missing from TCRdb's copy, which holds only in-frame ones; the method was immunoSEQ multiplex PCR. The data hold roughly 87,000 clones, with approximately 75% observed a single time. CDR1 and CDR2 from the germline V gene are SNHLY and FYNNEI. This CDR3 region has 12 residues. Trimming took off 3 bases at V and 10 bases at J, with 10 bases between the two ends. The sequenced sample was peripheral blood. This receptor was obtained from an elderly woman with acute or convalescent COVID-19. The chain joins TRBV2 to TRBJ2-1; D unresolved. CDR3 protein: CASSDSLFEQFF. The CDR3, as DNA: TGTGCCAGCAGTGATAGTCTCTTCGAGCAGTTCTTC.